The next 2 T cell receptor beta chains were all read from a single sample in a study of shared clonotypes between healthy human individuals. Sequencing used immunoSEQ multiplex PCR; TCRdb keeps in-frame clones, though not all of them. The sample yields a few million clones, around 90% seen once. Specimen: naive CD4+ T cells sorted from blood. The subset here: CD45RA+ positively selected. These receptors were collected from a man younger than 30 in good health.

Details on this clone: Other DNA sequences in the same sample also yield this CDR3. V usage is TRBV2 and J usage is TRBJ2-7; 8 bases fit TRBD1. CDR3 length: 12 residues. Germline CDR1 SNHLY, CDR2 FYNNEI. V was pared by 4 bases and J by 4 bases, with 0 bases of the junction left unmatched. The CDR3 region has the DNA TGTGCCAGCAGTGGACAGGGGTACGAGCAGTACTTC. Protein product: CASSGQGYEQYF.

The CDR3 DNA is TGTGCCAGTAACAGGGGCAATCAGCCCCAGCATTTT. Protein: CASNRGNQPQHF. The chain links TRBV2 to TRBJ1-5; possibly TRBD1 for D (6 bases). CDR3 length equals 12 residues. Trimming removed 9 bases from V and 2 bases from J, with 8 bases in between. The germline V gene encodes CDR1 SNHLY and CDR2 FYNNEI.